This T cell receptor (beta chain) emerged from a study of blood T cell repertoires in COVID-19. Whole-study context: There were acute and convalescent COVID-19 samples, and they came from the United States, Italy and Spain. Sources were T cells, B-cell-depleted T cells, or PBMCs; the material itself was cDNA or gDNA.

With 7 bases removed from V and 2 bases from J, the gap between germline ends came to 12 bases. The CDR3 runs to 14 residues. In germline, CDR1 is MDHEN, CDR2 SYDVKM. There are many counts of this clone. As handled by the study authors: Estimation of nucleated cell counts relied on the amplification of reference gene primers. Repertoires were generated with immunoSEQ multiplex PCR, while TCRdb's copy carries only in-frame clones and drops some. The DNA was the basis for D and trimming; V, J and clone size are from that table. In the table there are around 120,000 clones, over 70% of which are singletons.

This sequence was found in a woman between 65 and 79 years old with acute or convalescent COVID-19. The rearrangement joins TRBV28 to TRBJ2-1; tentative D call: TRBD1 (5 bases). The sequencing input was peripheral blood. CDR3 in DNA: TGTGCCAGCAAAGGGGTGATGGCCTACAATGAGCAGTTCTTC. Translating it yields CASKGVMAYNEQFF.